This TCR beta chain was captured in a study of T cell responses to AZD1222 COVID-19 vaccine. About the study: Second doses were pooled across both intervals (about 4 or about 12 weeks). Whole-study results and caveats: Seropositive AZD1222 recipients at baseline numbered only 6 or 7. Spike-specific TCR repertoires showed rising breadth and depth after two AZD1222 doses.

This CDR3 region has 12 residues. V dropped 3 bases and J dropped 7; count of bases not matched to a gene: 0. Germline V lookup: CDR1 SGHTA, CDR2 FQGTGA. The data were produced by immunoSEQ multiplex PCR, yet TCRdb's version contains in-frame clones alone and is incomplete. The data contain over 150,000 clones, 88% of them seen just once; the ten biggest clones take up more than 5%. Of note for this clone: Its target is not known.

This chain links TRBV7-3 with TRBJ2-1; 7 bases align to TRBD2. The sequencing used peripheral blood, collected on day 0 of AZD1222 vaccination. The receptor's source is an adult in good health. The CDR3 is CASSFSGNEQFF. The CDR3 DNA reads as TGTGCCAGCAGCTTTAGCGGGAATGAGCAGTTCTTC.